This TCR beta chain was sequenced during a study of molecular identifiers for immune sequencing clone quantification. Whole-study context: Split five ways in replicates, RNA from around 18,000 or 91,000 naive CD8 cells had four portions sequenced. The study's findings and limits: Highly expanded clone sizes could end up underestimated if a barcode were shared by identical TCR molecules.

This clonotype has ten or more counts. Its specificity is not known. Bulk TCR libraries used previously described methods and listed TCR primers. TCRdb reanalysed the PCR reads using MiXCR and keeps one entry per CDR3 protein. The table records about 320,000 distinct CDR3 sequences, 20% to 25% of them present only once. Germline CDR1 is DFQATT and CDR2 is SNEGSKA (reference sequence). The CDR3 spans 15 residues. Trimming cost V 2 bases and J 2 bases; bases outside gene matches: 8. The sequenced material came from naive CD8+ T cells from blood, with Jurkat cell RNA spiked in. Subset given: FACS-sorted CD8+CD4-CCR7+CD45RA+ naive T cells. The V gene is TRBV20-1, the J gene TRBJ2-5; 7 bases match TRBD1. The TCR was taken from a human donor in good health. Some libraries in this study had Jurkat cell RNA spiked in. CDR3 sequence reads: CSARPGQLRQETQYF. In DNA, the CDR3 is TGCAGTGCTAGACCGGGACAGTTAAGACAAGAGACCCAGTACTTC.